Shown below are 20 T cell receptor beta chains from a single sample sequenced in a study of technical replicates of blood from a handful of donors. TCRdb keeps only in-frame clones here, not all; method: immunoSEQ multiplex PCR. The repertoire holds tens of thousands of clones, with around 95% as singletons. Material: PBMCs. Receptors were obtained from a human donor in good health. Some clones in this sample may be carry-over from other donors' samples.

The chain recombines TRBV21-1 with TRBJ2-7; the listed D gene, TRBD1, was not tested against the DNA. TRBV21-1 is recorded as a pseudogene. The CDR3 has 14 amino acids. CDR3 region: CASSKRQSLYEQYF. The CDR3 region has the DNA TGTGCCAGCAGCAAAAGACAGAGTCTCTACGAGCAGTACTTC.

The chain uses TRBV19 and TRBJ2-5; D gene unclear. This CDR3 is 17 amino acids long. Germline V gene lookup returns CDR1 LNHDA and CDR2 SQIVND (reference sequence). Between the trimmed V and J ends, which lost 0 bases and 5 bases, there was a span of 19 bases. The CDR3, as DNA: TGTGCCAGTAGTATAGAGGATTCGGGTGCCTCCCCGGAGACCCAGTACTTC. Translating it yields CASSIEDSGASPETQYF. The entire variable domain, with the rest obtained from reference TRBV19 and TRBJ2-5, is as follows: DGGITQSPKYLFRKEGQNVTLSCEQNLNHDAMYWYRQDPGQGLRLIYYSQIVNDFQKGDIAEGYSVSREKKESFPLTVTSAQKNPTAFYLCASSIEDSGASPETQYFGPGTRLLVL.

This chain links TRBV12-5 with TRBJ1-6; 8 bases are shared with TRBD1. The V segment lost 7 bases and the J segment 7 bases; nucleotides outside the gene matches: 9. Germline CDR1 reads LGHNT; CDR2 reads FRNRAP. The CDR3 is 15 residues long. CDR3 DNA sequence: TGTGCTAGTGTCCTTGGGACAGGAAAAAATTCACCCCTCCACTTT. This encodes CASVLGTGKNSPLHF.

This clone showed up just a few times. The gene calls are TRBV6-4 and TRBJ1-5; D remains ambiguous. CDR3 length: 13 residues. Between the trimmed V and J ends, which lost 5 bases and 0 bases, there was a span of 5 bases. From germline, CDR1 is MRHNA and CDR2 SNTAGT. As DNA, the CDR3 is TGTGCCAGCAGTAGCTATAGCAATCAGCCCCAGCATTTT. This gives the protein CASSSYSNQPQHF.

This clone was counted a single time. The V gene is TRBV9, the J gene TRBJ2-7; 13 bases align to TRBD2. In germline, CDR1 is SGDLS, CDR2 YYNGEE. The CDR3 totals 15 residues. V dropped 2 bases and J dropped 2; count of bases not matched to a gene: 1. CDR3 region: CASSVGTSGTYEQYF. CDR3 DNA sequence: TGTGCCAGCAGCGTTGGGACTAGCGGGACCTACGAGCAGTACTTC.

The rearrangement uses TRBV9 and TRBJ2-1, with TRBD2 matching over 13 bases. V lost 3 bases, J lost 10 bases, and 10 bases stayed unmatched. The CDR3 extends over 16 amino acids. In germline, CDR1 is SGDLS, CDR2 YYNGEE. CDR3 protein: CASSAAGTSGMGEQFF. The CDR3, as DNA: TGTGCCAGCAGCGCCGCCGGGACTAGCGGGATGGGGGAGCAGTTCTTC.

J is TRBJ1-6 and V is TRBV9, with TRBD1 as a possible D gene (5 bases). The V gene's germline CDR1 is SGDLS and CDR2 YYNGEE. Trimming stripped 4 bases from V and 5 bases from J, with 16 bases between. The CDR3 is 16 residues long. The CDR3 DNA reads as TGTGCCAGCAGCCATATGGGGCAGGGTGATAATTCACCCCTCCACTTT. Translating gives CASSHMGQGDNSPLHF.

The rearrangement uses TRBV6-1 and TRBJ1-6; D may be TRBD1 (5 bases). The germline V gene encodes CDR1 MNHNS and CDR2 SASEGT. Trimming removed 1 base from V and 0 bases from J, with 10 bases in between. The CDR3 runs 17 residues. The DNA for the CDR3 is TGTGCCAGCAGTGAAGGTGGGGGAGGCTCCTATAATTCACCCCTCCACTTT. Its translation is CASSEGGGGSYNSPLHF.

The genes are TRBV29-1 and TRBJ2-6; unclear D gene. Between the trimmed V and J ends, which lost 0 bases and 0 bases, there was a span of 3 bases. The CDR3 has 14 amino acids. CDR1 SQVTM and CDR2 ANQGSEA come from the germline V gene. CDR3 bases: TGCAGCGTTGAAGATCACTCTGGGGCCAACGTCCTGACTTTC. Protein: CSVEDHSGANVLTF.

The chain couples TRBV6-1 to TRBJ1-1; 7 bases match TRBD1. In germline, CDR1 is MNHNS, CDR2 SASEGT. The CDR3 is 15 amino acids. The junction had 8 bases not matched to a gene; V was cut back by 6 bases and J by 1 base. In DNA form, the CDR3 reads TGTGCCAGCAGGGAACAGGACAGGCCGAACACTGAAGCTTTCTTT. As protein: CASREQDRPNTEAFF.

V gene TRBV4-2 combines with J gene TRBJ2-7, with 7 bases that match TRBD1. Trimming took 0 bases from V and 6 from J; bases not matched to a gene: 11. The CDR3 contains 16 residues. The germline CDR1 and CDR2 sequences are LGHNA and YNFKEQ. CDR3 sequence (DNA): TGTGCCAGCAGCCAAGATGCACAGGGGTTTAGTTCCGAGCAGTACTTC. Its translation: CASSQDAQGFSSEQYF.

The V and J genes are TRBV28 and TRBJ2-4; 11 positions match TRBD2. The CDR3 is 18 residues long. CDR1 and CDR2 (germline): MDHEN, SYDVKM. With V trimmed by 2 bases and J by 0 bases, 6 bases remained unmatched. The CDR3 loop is CASSLGLAGGLAKNIQYF. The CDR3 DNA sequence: TGTGCCAGCAGTTTAGGCCTAGCGGGAGGCCTAGCCAAAAACATTCAGTACTTC. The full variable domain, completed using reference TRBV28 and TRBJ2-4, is DVKVTQSSRYLVKRTGEKVFLECVQDMDHENMFWYRQDPGLGLRLIYFSYDVKMKEKGDIPEGYSVSREKKERFSLILESASTNQTSMYLCASSLGLAGGLAKNIQYFGAGTRLSVL.

The CDR3 protein is CASSLAGRSGGGQETQYF. DNA for the CDR3: TGCGCCAGCAGCTTGGCGGGTCGTAGCGGGGGGGGCCAAGAGACCCAGTACTTC. The chain employs TRBV5-1 and TRBJ2-5, with 11 positions matching TRBD2. Germline CDR1 SGHRS, CDR2 YFSETQ. The CDR3 consists of 18 residues. V lost 0 bases and J lost 1; bases outside the gene matches: 8. Drawing the rest from reference TRBV5-1 and TRBJ2-5, the complete variable domain is KAGVTQTPRYLIKTRGQQVTLSCSPISGHRSVSWYQQTPGQGLQFLFEYFSETQRNKGNFPGRFSGRQFSNSRSEMNVSTLELGDSALYLCASSLAGRSGGGQETQYFGPGTRLLVL.

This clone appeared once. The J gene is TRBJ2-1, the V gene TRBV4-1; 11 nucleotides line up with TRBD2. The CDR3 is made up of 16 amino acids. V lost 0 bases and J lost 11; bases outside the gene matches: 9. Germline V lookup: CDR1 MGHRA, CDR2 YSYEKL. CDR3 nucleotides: TGCGCCAGCAGCCAAGATTCCCAAAAGACTAGCGGGAAGCAGTTCTTC. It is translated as CASSQDSQKTSGKQFF.

The CDR3 DNA follows: TGTGCCAGCAGCCTGACAGGGGCGAACACTGAAGCTTTCTTT. It translates to CASSLTGANTEAFF. This sequence joins TRBV5-5 and TRBJ1-1; TRBD1 agrees at 8 bases. V was pared by 4 bases and J by 1 base, with 3 bases of the junction left unmatched. There are 14 residues in the CDR3. Germline CDR1 SGHKS, CDR2 YYEKEE (reference sequence). Drawing the rest from reference TRBV5-5 and TRBJ1-1, the complete variable domain is DAGVTQSPTHLIKTRGQQVTLRCSPISGHKSVSWYQQVLGQGPQFIFQYYEKEERGRGNFPDRFSARQFPNYSSELNVNALLLGDSALYLCASSLTGANTEAFFGQGTRLTVV.

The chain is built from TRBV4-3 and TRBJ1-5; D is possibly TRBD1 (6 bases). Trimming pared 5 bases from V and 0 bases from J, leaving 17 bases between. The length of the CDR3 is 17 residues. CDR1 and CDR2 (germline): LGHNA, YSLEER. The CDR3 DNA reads TGCGCCAGCAGCATCCGGGGACAAAGATCTAGCAATCAGCCCCAGCATTTT. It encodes CASSIRGQRSSNQPQHF.

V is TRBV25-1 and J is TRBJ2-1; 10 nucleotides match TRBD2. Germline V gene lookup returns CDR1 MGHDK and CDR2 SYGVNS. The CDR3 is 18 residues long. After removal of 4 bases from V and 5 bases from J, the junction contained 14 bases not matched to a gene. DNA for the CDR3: TGTGCCAGCAGTGGAGAAATGAGAAGCGGGAGGGGCAACAATGAGCAGTTCTTC. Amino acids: CASSGEMRSGRGNNEQFF.

The CDR3 protein is CASSLDSSTVPTTGYRQPQHF. CDR3 bases: TGTGCCAGCAGCTTAGACAGTTCAACAGTGCCCACGACAGGGTATCGCCAGCCCCAGCATTTT. The chain links TRBV13 to TRBJ1-5; 7 bases are shared with TRBD1. Germline loops: CDR1 PRHDT, CDR2 FYEKMQ (reference sequence). V shed 1 base, J shed 7 bases, and the junction held 25 bases outside the gene matches. The CDR3 is 21 amino acids.

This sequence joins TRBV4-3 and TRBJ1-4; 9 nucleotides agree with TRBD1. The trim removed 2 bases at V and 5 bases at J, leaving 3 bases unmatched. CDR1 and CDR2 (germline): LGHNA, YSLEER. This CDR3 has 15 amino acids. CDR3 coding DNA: TGCGCCAGCAGCCAAACAGGGGGCAGGAATGAAAAACTGTTTTTT. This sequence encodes CASSQTGGRNEKLFF.

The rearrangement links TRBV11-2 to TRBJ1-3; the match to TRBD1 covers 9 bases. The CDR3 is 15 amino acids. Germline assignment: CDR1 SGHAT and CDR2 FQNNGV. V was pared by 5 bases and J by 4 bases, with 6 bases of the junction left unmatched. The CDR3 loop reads CASSTGTGRGNTIYF. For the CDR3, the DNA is TGTGCCAGCAGCACCGGGACAGGGCGAGGAAACACCATATATTTT.